Reported below is one T cell receptor beta chain. The junction differs from germline at one of its ends, possibly a read error. The data stem from a study of beta chain features in type 1 diabetes. Study context: The samples had around 98 million sorted cells examined in all.

The isolated RNA, all of it, was reverse transcribed, so expressed TCRB transcripts were what got sequenced. Some clones are missing from TCRdb's copy, which holds only in-frame ones; the method was immunoSEQ multiplex PCR. The sample shows fewer than 250,000 clones, about 14% of them seen only once. Sort purity for all populations was recorded as exceeding 98%. The sequenced sample consisted of naive CD4+ T cells from blood. This clonotype was sampled from a middle-aged woman in good health.

CDR3 DNA sequence: TGTGCCAGCAGCTTGCGGGACAGGGTCGTGGCCTTC. It encodes CASSLRDRVVAF. The V gene is TRBV5-6, the J gene TRBJ1-2; TRBD1 aligns across 9 bases. This CDR3 has 12 residues. Germline-derived CDR1 and CDR2 are SGHDT and YYEEEE.